What follows is one TCR beta chain and its context. Germline lookup yields CDR1 GTSNPN and CDR2 SVGIG (reference sequence). With V trimmed by 2 bases and J by 5 bases, 8 bases remained unmatched. This CDR3 contains 14 residues. Participants spanned ages roughly 18 to 95 years and resided in about two dozen US areas. Categorization into cohorts depended on clinical history that participants reported. Original data processing: Nucleated cell number was recorded as an estimate derived from reference gene primer amplification. The protocol was immunoSEQ multiplex PCR, while the TCRdb copy is restricted to in-frame clones and leaves out a portion. D and trimming were read from the DNA, whereas the V and J calls and clone size are those reported in that table. The sample records over 200,000 clones, approximately 90% being singletons. This sample was taken from a study of blood T cell repertoires in COVID-19. Overall study: COVID-19 samples collected from the United States, Italy and Spain covered acute and convalescent phases.

The sequence came from a middle-aged woman with acute COVID-19. V and J are TRBV30 and TRBJ2-5; 7 bases align to TRBD1. Material for sequencing was PBMCs or T cells enriched from blood (not recorded which). The CDR3 DNA reads TGTGCCTGGAGTTCCGCACAGGGGTGGGAGACCCAGTACTTC. Translating gives CAWSSAQGWETQYF.